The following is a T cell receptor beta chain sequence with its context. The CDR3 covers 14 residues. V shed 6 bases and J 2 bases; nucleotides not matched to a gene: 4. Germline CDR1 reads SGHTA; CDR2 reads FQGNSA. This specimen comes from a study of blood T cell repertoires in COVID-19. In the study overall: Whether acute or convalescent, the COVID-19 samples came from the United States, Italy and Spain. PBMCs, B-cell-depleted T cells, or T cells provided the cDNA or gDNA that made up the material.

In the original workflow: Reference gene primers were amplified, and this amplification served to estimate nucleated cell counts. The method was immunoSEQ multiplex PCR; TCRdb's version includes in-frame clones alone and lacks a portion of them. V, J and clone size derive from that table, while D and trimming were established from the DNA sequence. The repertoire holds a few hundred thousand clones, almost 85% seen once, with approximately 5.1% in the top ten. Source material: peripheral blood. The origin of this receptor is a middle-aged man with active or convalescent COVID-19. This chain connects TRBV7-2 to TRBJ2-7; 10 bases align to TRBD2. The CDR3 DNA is TGTGCCAGCAGTGAACTAGCGGGGCCCTACGAGCAGTACTTC. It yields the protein CASSELAGPYEQYF.